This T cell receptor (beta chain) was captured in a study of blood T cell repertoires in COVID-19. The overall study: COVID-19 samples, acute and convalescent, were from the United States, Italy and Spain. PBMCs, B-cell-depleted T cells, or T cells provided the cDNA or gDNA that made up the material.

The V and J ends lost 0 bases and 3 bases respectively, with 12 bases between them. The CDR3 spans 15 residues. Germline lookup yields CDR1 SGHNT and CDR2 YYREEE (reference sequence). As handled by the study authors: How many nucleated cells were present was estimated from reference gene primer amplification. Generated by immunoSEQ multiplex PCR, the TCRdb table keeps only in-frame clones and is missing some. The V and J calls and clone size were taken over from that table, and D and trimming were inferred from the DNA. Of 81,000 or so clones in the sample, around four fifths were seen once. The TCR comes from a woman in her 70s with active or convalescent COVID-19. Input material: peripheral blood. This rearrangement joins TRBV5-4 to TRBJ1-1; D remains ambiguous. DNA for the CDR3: TGTGCCAGCAGCTTGGAATCTGGCGGGGACACTGAAGCTTTCTTT. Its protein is CASSLESGGDTEAFF.